This T cell receptor beta chain was sequenced for a study of CD8 T cells in ankylosing spondylitis. Study observations and caveats: A motif in TCR beta, a set of eight highly homologous variants, appeared characteristic of ankylosing spondylitis blood. Disease-linked clones reportedly concentrated significantly in matched ankylosing spondylitis synovial fluid. Reactive arthritis synovial fluid and blood were previously reported to contain some motif variants.

Concerning this clonotype itself: Its antigen is unknown.

TCRdb fed the 5' RACE reads into MiXCR, producing one record per CDR3 protein. The top ten hold 6% to 7.5% of the sample, which has 240,000 or so distinct CDR3 sequences, about 10% seen once. This sequence originates from a male donor with ankylosing spondylitis or in good health (not recorded which). The sequenced material came from blood, either unsorted or a sorted T cell fraction (not recorded which).

CDR3 in DNA: TGTGCTAGTGGCCCCCGGTTAATGTACGAGCAGTACTTC. Protein: CASGPRLMYEQYF. V gene TRBV12-5 combines with J gene TRBJ2-7; D ambiguous. V was cut by 6 bases and J by 4 bases, with 13 bases left in between. Germline V gene data show CDR1 as LGHNT and CDR2 as FRNRAP. The CDR3 sequence is 13 residues long. The full variable domain, rest sourced from reference TRBV12-5 and TRBJ2-7, is DARVTQTPRHKVTEMGQEVTMRCQPILGHNTVFWYRQTMMQGLELLAYFRNRAPLDDSGMPKDRFSAEMPDATLATLKIQPSEPRDSAVYFCASGPRLMYEQYFGPGTRLTVT.